This record concerns one TCR beta chain sequence. Assay used: immunoSEQ multiplex PCR; TCRdb lists only in-frame clones, some missing. The sample includes about 130,000 clones, roughly three quarters of them seen just once. The data were obtained in a study of blood T cell repertoires in COVID-19. Across the whole study: Acute and convalescent COVID-19 specimens originated in the United States, Italy and Spain. The analysed material was cDNA or gDNA that came from T cells, B-cell-depleted T cells, or PBMCs.

CDR1 and CDR2 (germline): LGHDT, YNNKEL (reference sequence). Trimming took 5 bases from V and 3 from J; bases not matched to a gene: 7. CDR3 length: 16 residues. The rearrangement links TRBV3-1 (or the pseudogene TRBV3-2) to TRBJ2-3; 11 bases line up with TRBD1. Sequenced material: peripheral blood. The sequence derives from a man aged 35-49 years with active or convalescent COVID-19. CDR3 in amino acids: CASSTRTGGLTDTQYF. For the CDR3, the DNA is TGTGCCAGCAGCACCAGGACAGGGGGCTTGACAGATACGCAGTATTTT.